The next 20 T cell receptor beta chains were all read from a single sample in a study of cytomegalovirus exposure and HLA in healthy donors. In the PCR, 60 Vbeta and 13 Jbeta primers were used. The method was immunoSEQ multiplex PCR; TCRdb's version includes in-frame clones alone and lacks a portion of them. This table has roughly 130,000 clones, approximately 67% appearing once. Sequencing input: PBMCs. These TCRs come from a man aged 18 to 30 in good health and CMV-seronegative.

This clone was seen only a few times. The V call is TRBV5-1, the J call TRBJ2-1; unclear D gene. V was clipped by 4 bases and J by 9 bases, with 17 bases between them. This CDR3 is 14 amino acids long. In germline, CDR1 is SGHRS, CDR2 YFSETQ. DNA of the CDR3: TGCGCCAGCAGCCCAAAGGCGGATTCTAGTGAGCAGTTCTTC. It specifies CASSPKADSSEQFF. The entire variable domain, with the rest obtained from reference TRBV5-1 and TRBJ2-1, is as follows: KAGVTQTPRYLIKTRGQQVTLSCSPISGHRSVSWYQQTPGQGLQFLFEYFSETQRNKGNFPGRFSGRQFSNSRSEMNVSTLELGDSALYLCASSPKADSSEQFFGPGTRLTVL.

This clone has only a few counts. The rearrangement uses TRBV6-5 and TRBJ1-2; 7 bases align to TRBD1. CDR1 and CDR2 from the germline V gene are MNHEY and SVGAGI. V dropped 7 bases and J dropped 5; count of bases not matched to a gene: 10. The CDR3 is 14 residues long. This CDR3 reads CASKTGTVPYGYTF. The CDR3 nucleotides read TGTGCCAGCAAAACCGGGACAGTACCGTATGGCTACACCTTC.

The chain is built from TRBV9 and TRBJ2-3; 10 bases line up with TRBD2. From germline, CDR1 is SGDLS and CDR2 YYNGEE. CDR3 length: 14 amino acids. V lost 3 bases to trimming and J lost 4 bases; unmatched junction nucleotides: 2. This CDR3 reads CASSEAGGPDTQYF. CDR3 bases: TGTGCCAGCAGCGAAGCGGGGGGGCCAGATACGCAGTATTTT. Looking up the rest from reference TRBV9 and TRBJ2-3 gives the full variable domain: DSGVTQTPKHLITATGQRVTLRCSPRSGDLSVYWYQQSLDQGLQFLIQYYNGEERAKGNILERFSAQQFPDLHSELNLSSLELGDSALYFCASSEAGGPDTQYFGPGTRLTVL.

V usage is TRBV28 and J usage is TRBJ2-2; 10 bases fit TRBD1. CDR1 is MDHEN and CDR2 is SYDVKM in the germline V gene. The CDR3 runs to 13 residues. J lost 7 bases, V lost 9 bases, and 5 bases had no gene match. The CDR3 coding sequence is TGTGCCAGTACGGGACAGGGGCTCGGGGAGCTGTTTTTT. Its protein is CASTGQGLGELFF.

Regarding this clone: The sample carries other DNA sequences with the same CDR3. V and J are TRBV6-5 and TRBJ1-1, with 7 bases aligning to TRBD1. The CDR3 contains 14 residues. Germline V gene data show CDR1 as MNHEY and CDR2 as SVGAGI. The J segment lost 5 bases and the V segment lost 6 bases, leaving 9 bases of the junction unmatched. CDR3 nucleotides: TGTGCCAGCAGCCGGGACAGAGGAAGGACTGAAGCTTTCTTT. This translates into CASSRDRGRTEAFF.

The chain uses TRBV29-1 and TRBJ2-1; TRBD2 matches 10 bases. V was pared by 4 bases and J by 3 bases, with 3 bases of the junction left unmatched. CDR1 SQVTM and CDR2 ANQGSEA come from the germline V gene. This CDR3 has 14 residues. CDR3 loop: CSVGSGRGYNEQFF. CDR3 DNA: TGCAGCGTTGGGAGCGGGAGGGGCTACAATGAGCAGTTCTTC.

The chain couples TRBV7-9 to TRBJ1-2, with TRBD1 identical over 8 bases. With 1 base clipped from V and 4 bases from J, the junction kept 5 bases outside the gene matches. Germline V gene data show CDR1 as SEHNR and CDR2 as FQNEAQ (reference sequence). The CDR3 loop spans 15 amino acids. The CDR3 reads CASSLVQGEAYGYTF. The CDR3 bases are TGTGCCAGCAGCTTAGTACAGGGGGAGGCCTATGGCTACACCTTC.

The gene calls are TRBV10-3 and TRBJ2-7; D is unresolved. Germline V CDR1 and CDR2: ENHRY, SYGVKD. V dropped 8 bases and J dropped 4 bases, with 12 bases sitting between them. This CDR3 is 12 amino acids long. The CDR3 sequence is CAIRVTEYEQYF. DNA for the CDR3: TGTGCCATCCGTGTCACTGAGTACGAGCAGTACTTC.

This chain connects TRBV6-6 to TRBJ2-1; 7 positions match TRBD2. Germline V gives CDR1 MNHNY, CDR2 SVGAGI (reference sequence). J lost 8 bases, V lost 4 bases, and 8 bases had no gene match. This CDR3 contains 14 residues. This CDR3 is CASSLGSGNDEQFF. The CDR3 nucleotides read TGTGCCAGCAGTTTGGGGAGCGGGAATGATGAGCAGTTCTTC.

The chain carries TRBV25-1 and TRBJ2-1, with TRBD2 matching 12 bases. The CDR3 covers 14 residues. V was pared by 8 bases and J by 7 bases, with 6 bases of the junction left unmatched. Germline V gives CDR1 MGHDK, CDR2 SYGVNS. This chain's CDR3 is CASSRLAGENEQFF. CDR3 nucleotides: TGTGCCAGCTCCAGACTAGCGGGGGAAAATGAGCAGTTCTTC.

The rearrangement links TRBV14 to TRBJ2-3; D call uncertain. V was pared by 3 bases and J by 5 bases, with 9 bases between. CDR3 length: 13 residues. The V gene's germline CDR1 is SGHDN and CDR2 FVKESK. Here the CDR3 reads CASSQSGLDTQYF. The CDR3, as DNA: TGTGCCAGCAGCCAGAGTGGGCTAGATACGCAGTATTTT.

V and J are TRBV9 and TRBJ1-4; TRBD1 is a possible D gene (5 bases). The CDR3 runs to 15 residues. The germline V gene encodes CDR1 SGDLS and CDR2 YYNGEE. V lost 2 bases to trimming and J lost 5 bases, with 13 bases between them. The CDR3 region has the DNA TGTGCCAGCAGCGTCGCAGGGCTCCCGAATGAAAAACTGTTTTTT. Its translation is CASSVAGLPNEKLFF.

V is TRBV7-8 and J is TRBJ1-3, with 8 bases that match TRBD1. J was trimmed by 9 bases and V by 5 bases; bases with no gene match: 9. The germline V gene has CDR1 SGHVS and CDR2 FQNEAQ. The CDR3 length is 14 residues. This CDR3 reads CASSTLTGERTIYF. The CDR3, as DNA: TGTGCCAGCAGCACCTTGACAGGGGAGCGCACCATATATTTT.

The CDR3 reads CSTHWGGEQYF. CDR3 in DNA: TGCAGCACTCATTGGGGGGGCGAGCAGTACTTC. The chain is built from TRBV29-1 and TRBJ2-7, with TRBD2 identical over 7 bases. Germline lookup yields CDR1 SQVTM and CDR2 ANQGSEA. V dropped 8 bases and J dropped 6; count of bases not matched to a gene: 7. The CDR3 extends over 11 amino acids.

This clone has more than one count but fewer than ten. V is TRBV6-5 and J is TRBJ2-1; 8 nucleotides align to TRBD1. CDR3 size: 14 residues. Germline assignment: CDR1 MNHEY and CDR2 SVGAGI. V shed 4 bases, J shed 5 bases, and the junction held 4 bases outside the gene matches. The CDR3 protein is CASSLDRVNNEQFF. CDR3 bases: TGTGCCAGCAGTTTGGACAGGGTGAACAATGAGCAGTTCTTC.

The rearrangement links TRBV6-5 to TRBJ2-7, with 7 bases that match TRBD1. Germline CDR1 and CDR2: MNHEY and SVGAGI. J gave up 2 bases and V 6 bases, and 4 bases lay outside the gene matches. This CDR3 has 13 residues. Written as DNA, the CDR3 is TGTGCCAGCAGCCAGGGGGTGGCCTACGAGCAGTACTTC. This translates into CASSQGVAYEQYF.

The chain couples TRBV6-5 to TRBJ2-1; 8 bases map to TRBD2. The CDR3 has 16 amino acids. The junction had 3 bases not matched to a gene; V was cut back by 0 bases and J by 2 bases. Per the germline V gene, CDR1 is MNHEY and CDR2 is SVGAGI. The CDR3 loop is CASSYSPGLAYNEQFF. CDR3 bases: TGTGCCAGCAGTTACTCTCCGGGACTAGCCTACAATGAGCAGTTCTTC.

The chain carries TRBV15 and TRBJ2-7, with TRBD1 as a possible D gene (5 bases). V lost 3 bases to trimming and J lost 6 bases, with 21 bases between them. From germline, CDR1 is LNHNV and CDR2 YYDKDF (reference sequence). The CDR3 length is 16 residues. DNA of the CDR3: TGTGCCACCAGCAGGGATACAGGCCCCGTTTTGTCCGAGCAGTACTTC. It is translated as CATSRDTGPVLSEQYF.

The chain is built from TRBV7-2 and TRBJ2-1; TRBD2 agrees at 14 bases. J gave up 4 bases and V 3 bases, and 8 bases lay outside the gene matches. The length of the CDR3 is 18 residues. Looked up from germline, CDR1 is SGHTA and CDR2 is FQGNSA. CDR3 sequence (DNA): TGTGCCAGCAGCTTGGTCCCGGGACTAGCGGGAGATTACAATGAGCAGTTCTTC. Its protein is CASSLVPGLAGDYNEQFF.

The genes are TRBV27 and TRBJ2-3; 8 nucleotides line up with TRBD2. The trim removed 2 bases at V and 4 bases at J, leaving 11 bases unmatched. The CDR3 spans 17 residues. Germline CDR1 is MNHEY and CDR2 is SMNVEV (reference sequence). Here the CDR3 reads CASSLGITSGGPDTQYF. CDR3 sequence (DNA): TGTGCCAGCAGTTTAGGGATTACTAGCGGTGGCCCAGATACGCAGTATTTT.